One TCR beta chain is described in this entry. Enrolled during active infection, Seattle patients were then followed longitudinally. In the original workflow: The authors estimated nucleated cell counts from reference gene primer amplification. Assay: immunoSEQ multiplex PCR; the TCRdb copy retains only in-frame clones and omits some. The V and J calls and the clone size are those of that table, but D and trimming were determined from the DNA. The sample lists over 130,000 clones, 88% occurring once. The data belong to a study of blood T cell repertoires in COVID-19. Across the whole study: Some COVID-19 samples were acute and others convalescent; all came from the United States, Italy and Spain. PBMCs, B-cell-depleted T cells, or T cells were the source of the cDNA or gDNA that made up the material.

This CDR3 comprises 13 residues. CDR1 is LGHDT, CDR2 YNNKEL, per germline (reference sequence). Trimming removed 4 bases at V and 1 base at J, with 4 bases between. This clonotype originated in a human donor with COVID-19, enrolled during active disease. The donor label of this sample is uncertain. This chain connects TRBV3-1 (or the pseudogene TRBV3-2) to TRBJ2-2; D remains ambiguous. The sequenced sample was peripheral blood. The CDR3 DNA sequence: TGTGCCAGCAGCCCCGTGAACACCGGGGAGCTGTTTTTT. Its translation: CASSPVNTGELFF.